The 30 T cell receptor beta chains in this list originate from one sample, sequenced in a study of T cell changes during pregnancy in multiple sclerosis. TCRdb keeps only in-frame clones here, not all; method: immunoSEQ multiplex PCR. The sample consists of approximately 25,000 clones, around nine tenths of them appearing once. The source was CD4+ T cells from peripheral blood mononuclear cells, collected in the first trimester of pregnancy. These receptors were taken from a female donor in good health, enrolled as a control in a pregnancy study.

The rearrangement uses TRBV11-3 and TRBJ1-1; D not resolved. CDR1 SGHNT and CDR2 YENEEA come from the germline V gene. CDR3 length equals 14 residues. Trimming shortened V by 5 bases and J by 0 bases, and 10 bases separated the two germline ends. The CDR3 loop is CASSPTRLNTEAFF. The CDR3 DNA follows: TGTGCCAGCAGCCCCACTCGCCTGAACACTGAAGCTTTCTTT.

The chain combines TRBV5-4 with TRBJ1-6; D is uncertain. Deletions cut 0 bases from V and 0 bases from J, with 4 bases between. Germline V gene data show CDR1 as SGHNT and CDR2 as YYREEE (reference sequence). The CDR3 runs to 15 residues. For the CDR3, the DNA is TGTGCCAGCAGCTTGGAGAGCTCCTATAATTCACCCCTCCACTTT. Translation: CASSLESSYNSPLHF.

In regard to this clone: At one of its ends the junction is not consistent with the germline gene, which may arise from a read error. The V call is TRBV2, the J call TRBJ2-2; 7 bases are shared with TRBD1. This CDR3 contains 15 residues. From germline, CDR1 is SNHLY and CDR2 FYNNEI. As DNA, the CDR3 is TGTGCCAGCAGGTTAGGGACAGAGAACGCCGGGGAGCTGTTTTTT. Translation gives CASRLGTENAGELFF.

J is TRBJ1-2 and V is TRBV5-1, with D possibly matching TRBD1 (5 bases). In germline, CDR1 is SGHRS, CDR2 YFSETQ. The V end lost 0 bases, the J end lost 0 bases, and 9 bases lay between the germline ends. The CDR3 length is 15 residues. The CDR3 sequence is CASSLDQGANYGYTF. The CDR3 DNA is TGCGCCAGCAGCTTGGATCAGGGTGCTAACTATGGCTACACCTTC. The whole variable domain, filled in from reference TRBV5-1 and TRBJ1-2, reads KAGVTQTPRYLIKTRGQQVTLSCSPISGHRSVSWYQQTPGQGLQFLFEYFSETQRNKGNFPGRFSGRQFSNSRSEMNVSTLELGDSALYLCASSLDQGANYGYTFGSGTRLTVV.

This chain links TRBV19 with TRBJ2-7, with a tentative D call TRBD2 (7 bases). Germline V CDR1 and CDR2: LNHDA, SQIVND (reference sequence). V dropped 3 bases and J dropped 5 bases, with 14 bases sitting between them. The CDR3 loop spans 14 amino acids. CDR3 nucleotide sequence: TGTGCCAGTAGTATTGGGGGCGGGGGAAACGAGCAGTACTTC. Encoded protein: CASSIGGGGNEQYF.

The V and J genes are TRBV5-4 and TRBJ2-3; TRBD2 is a possible D gene (6 bases). This CDR3 is built from 15 residues. Germline V gene sequence: CDR1 SGHNT, CDR2 YYREEE (reference sequence). V lost 0 bases and J 4 bases, leaving 12 bases between the germline ends. The CDR3 protein is CASSLVSGRADTQYF. In DNA, the CDR3 is TGTGCCAGCAGCTTGGTGAGCGGGCGGGCAGATACGCAGTATTTT. Full variable domain (missing parts from reference TRBV5-4 and TRBJ2-3): ETGVTQSPTHLIKTRGQQVTLRCSSQSGHNTVSWYQQALGQGPQFIFQYYREEENGRGNFPPRFSGLQFPNYSSELNVNALELDDSALYLCASSLVSGRADTQYFGPGTRLTVL.

This chain links TRBV11-2 with TRBJ2-1, with a tentative D call TRBD1 (5 bases). Trimming took off 4 bases at V and 4 bases at J, with 17 bases between the two ends. Germline CDR1 SGHAT, CDR2 FQNNGV. The CDR3 is 16 residues long. The CDR3 is CASSSRAGLVYNEQFF. Here the CDR3 DNA reads TGTGCCAGCAGCTCGCGCGCAGGGTTGGTTTACAATGAGCAGTTCTTC.

The chain uses TRBV28 and TRBJ2-5; 7 positions match TRBD2. With V trimmed by 5 bases and J by 4 bases, 7 bases remained unmatched. The CDR3 runs 14 residues. Germline assignment: CDR1 MDHEN and CDR2 SYDVKM. The CDR3 sequence: CASSPMGGGETQYF. As DNA, the CDR3 is TGTGCCAGCAGTCCGATGGGGGGGGGAGAGACCCAGTACTTC.

The chain links TRBV10-3 to TRBJ2-5; 12 bases fit TRBD2. Near its end, the DNA agrees better with TRBJ2-7, so the J call may be wrong. The CDR3 has 17 amino acids. Germline V gene sequence: CDR1 ENHRY, CDR2 SYGVKD. DNA for the CDR3: TGTGCCATCAGTGGCCGGACTAGCGGGGCGAGCTCCTACGAGCAGTACTTC. Amino acids: CAISGRTSGASSYEQYF.

The CDR3, as DNA: TGTGCCACCAGAGGGGGCGGAGGGGGCTACACCTTC. Its protein is CATRGGGGGYTF. The chain uses TRBV10-3 and TRBJ1-2; 7 nucleotides agree with TRBD1. The CDR3 is 12 amino acids. The junction had 10 bases not matched to a gene; V was cut back by 10 bases and J by 8 bases. Germline V gene sequence: CDR1 ENHRY, CDR2 SYGVKD.

V and J are TRBV10-3 and TRBJ1-3; TRBD1 matches at 7 bases. Trimming took 4 bases from V and 4 from J; bases not matched to a gene: 10. The CDR3 consists of 16 residues. Germline assignment: CDR1 ENHRY and CDR2 SYGVKD. The CDR3 DNA reads as TGTGCCATCAGTGCAACACCCGCGGGACAGGGAAACACCATATATTTT. This gives the protein CAISATPAGQGNTIYF.

By sample share, this clone is medium-sized (0.01 to 0.1%). V gene TRBV19 combines with J gene TRBJ1-5, with D maybe TRBD1 (5 bases). Trimming shortened V by 4 bases and J by 0 bases, and 10 bases separated the two germline ends. The CDR3 extends over 15 amino acids. From germline, CDR1 is LNHDA and CDR2 SQIVND (reference sequence). CDR3 loop: CASSTGLYSNQPQHF. The CDR3 nucleotides read TGTGCCAGTAGTACGGGACTTTATAGCAATCAGCCCCAGCATTTT.

This chain links TRBV5-1 with TRBJ2-3; 11 nucleotides align to TRBD1. The germline V gene encodes CDR1 SGHRS and CDR2 YFSETQ. CDR3 length equals 15 residues. Trimming cost V 5 bases and J 5 bases; bases outside gene matches: 7. The CDR3 DNA reads TGCGCCAGCAGTTATGGACAGGGGGCACAAGATACGCAGTATTTT. This translates into CASSYGQGAQDTQYF.

This rearrangement joins TRBV10-2 to TRBJ2-1; TRBD2 is a possible D gene (5 bases). CDR3 length: 13 amino acids. The V and J ends lost 4 bases and 9 bases respectively, with 13 bases between them. Germline lookup yields CDR1 WSHSY and CDR2 SAAADI. The CDR3 sequence: CASSVSEAGEQFF. CDR3 nucleotides: TGCGCCAGCAGTGTAAGTGAGGCGGGTGAGCAGTTCTTC.

The chain employs TRBV19 and TRBJ2-5; TRBD2 agrees at 11 bases. From germline, CDR1 is LNHDA and CDR2 SQIVND (reference sequence). The length of the CDR3 is 16 residues. V was clipped by 4 bases and J by 5 bases; unmatched bases: 9. The CDR3 sequence: CASSNLFSGGVETQYF. In DNA, the CDR3 is TGTGCCAGTAGTAACCTTTTTAGCGGGGGGGTGGAGACCCAGTACTTC.

The V call is TRBV6-5, the J call TRBJ1-6; 7 bases fit TRBD1. In germline, CDR1 is MNHEY, CDR2 SVGAGI. The CDR3 is made up of 15 amino acids. V trimming: 6 bases; J trimming: 8 bases; junction bases outside the gene matches: 10. DNA of the CDR3: TGTGCCAGCAGGGACTGGACAGGAGAATATTCACCCCTCCACTTT. This translates into CASRDWTGEYSPLHF.

The gene calls are TRBV6-5 and TRBJ2-3, with D uncertain. The germline gives CDR1 MNHEY, CDR2 SVGAGI. With 5 bases removed from V and 4 bases from J, the gap between germline ends came to 7 bases. This CDR3 comprises 12 residues. CDR3 protein: CASSRLADTQYF. The CDR3 DNA reads TGTGCCAGCAGTCGTCTTGCAGATACGCAGTATTTT.

The J gene is TRBJ2-7, the V gene TRBV4-1, with D maybe TRBD1 (5 bases). The germline V and J ends were trimmed by 1 base and 3 bases, with 10 bases remaining between them. The CDR3 totals 14 residues. The germline V gene has CDR1 MGHRA and CDR2 YSYEKL. The CDR3 DNA reads as TGCGCCAGCAGCCAAGTATATCAGGGCTACGAGCAGTACTTC. Translated, it gives CASSQVYQGYEQYF.

The rearrangement links TRBV14 to TRBJ2-1, with 13 bases fitting TRBD2. V dropped 4 bases and J dropped 7; count of bases not matched to a gene: 7. CDR1 and CDR2 from the germline V gene are SGHDN and FVKESK. The CDR3 is 16 residues long. The CDR3 loop reads CASSPTGLAGKNEQFF. The CDR3 coding sequence is TGTGCCAGCAGCCCAACGGGACTAGCGGGAAAAAATGAGCAGTTCTTC.

The CDR3 DNA sequence: TGTGCCAGCAGTCCGCGATTGAGGGGGGGGGCCAAAAACATTCAGTACTTC. Its translation is CASSPRLRGGAKNIQYF. V is TRBV25-1 and J is TRBJ2-4, with D tentatively TRBD2 (7 bases). CDR1 is MGHDK and CDR2 is SYGVNS in the germline V gene. V dropped 5 bases and J dropped 1 base, with 18 bases sitting between them. CDR3 size: 17 residues.

The V and J genes are TRBV28 and TRBJ2-2; tentatively, D is TRBD2 (5 bases). In germline, CDR1 is MDHEN, CDR2 SYDVKM. The CDR3 extends over 12 amino acids. V was trimmed by 6 bases and J by 7 bases, leaving 9 bases between them. CDR3 DNA sequence: TGTGCCAGCAGGGCCGCGGGCGGGGAGCTGTTTTTT. It specifies CASRAAGGELFF.

This chain joins TRBV7-9 and TRBJ1-1; tentatively, D is TRBD1 (6 bases). Trimming cost V 4 bases and J 2 bases, with 23 bases left between them. Germline CDR1 is SEHNR and CDR2 is FQNEAQ (reference sequence). CDR3 size: 18 residues. The CDR3 DNA sequence: TGTGCCAGCAGCTCCGTCTTGGGGCCACAGGGCCGTAACACTGAAGCTTTCTTT. Its protein is CASSSVLGPQGRNTEAFF.

The gene calls are TRBV4-2 and TRBJ2-7; 7 positions agree with TRBD1. V was pared by 1 base and J by 1 base, with 10 bases of the junction left unmatched. Germline values: CDR1 LGHNA, CDR2 YNFKEQ. CDR3 size: 17 residues. The chain's CDR3 is CASSQASPGDRSYEQYF. The CDR3 DNA follows: TGTGCCAGCAGCCAAGCCTCTCCTGGGGACAGATCCTACGAGCAGTACTTC.

This chain joins TRBV5-1 and TRBJ1-4, with D possibly matching TRBD1 (6 bases). The CDR3 has 15 residues. The germline V and J ends were trimmed by 7 bases and 0 bases, with 13 bases remaining between them. Germline loops: CDR1 SGHRS, CDR2 YFSETQ. CDR3 coding DNA: TGCGCCAGCTCTGGGGGCACCTCAACTAATGAAAAACTGTTTTTT. This translates into CASSGGTSTNEKLFF.

The rearrangement links TRBV15 to TRBJ2-3; 9 bases match TRBD2. Unmatched junction bases numbered 7, after V lost 1 base and J lost 2 bases. This CDR3 has 17 amino acids. Germline CDR1 and CDR2: LNHNV and YYDKDF (reference sequence). The CDR3 spells CATSRGLAGRSTDTQYF. The CDR3 DNA follows: TGTGCCACCAGCAGAGGGCTAGCGGGGCGTTCCACAGATACGCAGTATTTT.

This chain joins TRBV6-6 and TRBJ2-3; weak D call: TRBD2 (5 bases). Looked up from germline, CDR1 is MNHNY and CDR2 is SVGAGI (reference sequence). The CDR3 totals 13 residues. The germline V and J ends were trimmed by 0 bases and 9 bases, with 10 bases remaining between them. CDR3 sequence: CASSYSRADTQYF. DNA for the CDR3: TGTGCCAGCAGTTACTCGAGAGCGGACACGCAGTATTTT.

This clone was recorded once. The chain carries TRBV5-6 and TRBJ1-2; D remains unclear. V dropped 0 bases and J dropped 7 bases, with 19 bases sitting between them. CDR3 length equals 16 residues. Per germline, CDR1 SGHDT and CDR2 YYEEEE. The CDR3 loop reads CASSLVGLSQGAGYTF. The CDR3 DNA follows: TGTGCCAGCAGCTTGGTTGGGCTCAGCCAAGGCGCTGGCTACACCTTC. Drawing the rest from reference TRBV5-6 and TRBJ1-2, the complete variable domain is DAGVTQSPTHLIKTRGQQVTLRCSPKSGHDTVSWYQQALGQGPQFIFQYYEEEERQRGNFPDRFSGHQFPNYSSELNVNALLLGDSALYLCASSLVGLSQGAGYTFGSGTRLTVV.

The V call is TRBV6-6, the J call TRBJ2-3; 10 bases fit TRBD2. Trimming removed 9 bases from V and 0 bases from J; junction bases left unmatched: 3. CDR1 and CDR2 (germline): MNHNY, SVGAGI (reference sequence). The CDR3 sequence is 14 residues long. The CDR3 DNA is TGTGCCAGTGAGCGGGGGGGCAGCACAGATACGCAGTATTTT. It encodes CASERGGSTDTQYF.

This clone was recorded only once. The V and J genes are TRBV14 and TRBJ2-2; TRBD1 matches 7 bases. Germline values: CDR1 SGHDN, CDR2 FVKESK. The CDR3 length is 18 residues. V lost 0 bases to trimming and J lost 1 base; unmatched junction nucleotides: 8. For the CDR3, the DNA is TGTGCCAGCAGCCAAGATGCCGACAGGGCCCTGAACACCGGGGAGCTGTTTTTT. This codes for CASSQDADRALNTGELFF.

This sequence joins TRBV4-1 and TRBJ1-5, with 7 bases identical to TRBD1. The CDR3 length is 14 residues. The V and J ends lost 3 bases and 6 bases, in that order; junction bases with no gene match: 5. The germline CDR1 and CDR2 sequences are MGHRA and YSYEKL. CDR3 nucleotides: TGCGCCAGCAGCCAGTTACAGGGGATTCAGCCCCAGCATTTT. It translates to CASSQLQGIQPQHF.